This T cell receptor beta chain was profiled in a study of spatial heterogeneity in lung cancer. In germline, CDR1 is SEHNR, CDR2 FQNEAQ (reference sequence). The V segment lost 3 bases and the J segment 4 bases; nucleotides outside the gene matches: 6. The CDR3 contains 16 residues. Whole-study findings and limits: For expanded intratumoral alpha and beta TCRs, counts tracked tumor mutation counts.

One entry per CDR3 protein results from TCRdb running MiXCR on the 5' RACE reads. This table holds about 29,000 distinct CDR3 sequences, roughly 7.4% found once. Time point: sample taken at primary tumor resection. There are many counts of this clonotype. Its antigen is undetermined. The V and J genes are TRBV7-9 and TRBJ2-2, with TRBD1 identical over 9 bases. The clonotype was recovered from a male donor with early-stage non-small cell lung cancer. The source was lung tumor tissue, collected at surgery. The CDR3 region is CASSFRDRVPTGELFF. The CDR3 DNA reads TGTGCCAGCAGCTTCCGGGACAGGGTCCCCACCGGGGAGCTGTTTTTT.